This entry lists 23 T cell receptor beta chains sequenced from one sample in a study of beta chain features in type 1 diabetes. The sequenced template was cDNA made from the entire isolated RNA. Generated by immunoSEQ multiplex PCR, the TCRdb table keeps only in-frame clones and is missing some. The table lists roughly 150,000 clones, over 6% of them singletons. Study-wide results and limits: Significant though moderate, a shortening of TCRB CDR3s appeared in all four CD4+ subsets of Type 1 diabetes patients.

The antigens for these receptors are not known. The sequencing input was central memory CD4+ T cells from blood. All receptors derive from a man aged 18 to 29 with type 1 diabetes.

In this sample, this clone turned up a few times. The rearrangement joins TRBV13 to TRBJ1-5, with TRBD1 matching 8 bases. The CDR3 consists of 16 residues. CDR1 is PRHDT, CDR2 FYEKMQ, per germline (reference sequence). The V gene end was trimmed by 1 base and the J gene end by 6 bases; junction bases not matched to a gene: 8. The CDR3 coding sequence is TGTGCCAGCAGCTTAGTCAGGGGGCTAGGCAGTCAGCCCCAGCATTTT. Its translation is CASSLVRGLGSQPQHF.

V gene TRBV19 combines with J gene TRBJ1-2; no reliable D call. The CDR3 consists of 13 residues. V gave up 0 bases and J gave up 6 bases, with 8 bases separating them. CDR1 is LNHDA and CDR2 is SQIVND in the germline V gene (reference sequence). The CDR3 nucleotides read TGTGCCAGTAGTATAGATCTCAGCGATGGCTACACCTTC. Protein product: CASSIDLSDGYTF.

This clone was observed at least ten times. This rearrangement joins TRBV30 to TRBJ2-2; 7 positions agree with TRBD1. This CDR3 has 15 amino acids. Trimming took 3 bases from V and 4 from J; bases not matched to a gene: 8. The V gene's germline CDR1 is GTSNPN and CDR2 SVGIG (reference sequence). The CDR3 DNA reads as TGTGCCTGGAGCCACAAGGGGGCGCGCACCGGGGAGCTGTTTTTT. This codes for CAWSHKGARTGELFF.

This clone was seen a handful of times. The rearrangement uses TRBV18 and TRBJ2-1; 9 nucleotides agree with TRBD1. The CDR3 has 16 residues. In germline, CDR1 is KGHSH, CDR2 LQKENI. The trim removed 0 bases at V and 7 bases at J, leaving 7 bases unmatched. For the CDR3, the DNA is TGTGCCAGCTCACCACCGGTAGGGACAGGGCGAAATGAGCAGTTCTTC. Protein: CASSPPVGTGRNEQFF.

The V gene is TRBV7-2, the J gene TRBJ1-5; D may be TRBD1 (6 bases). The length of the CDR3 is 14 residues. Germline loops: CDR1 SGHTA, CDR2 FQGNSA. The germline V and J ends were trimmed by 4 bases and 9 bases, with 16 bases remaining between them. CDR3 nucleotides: TGTGCCAGCAGCTCGACAGGAGAAGTGAGGCCCCAGCATTTT. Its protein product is CASSSTGEVRPQHF.

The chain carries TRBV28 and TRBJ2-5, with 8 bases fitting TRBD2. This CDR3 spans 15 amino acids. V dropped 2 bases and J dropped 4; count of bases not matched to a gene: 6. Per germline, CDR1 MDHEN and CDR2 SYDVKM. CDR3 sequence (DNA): TGTGCCAGCAGTTTAGCGGGAGGCTGGGGAGAGACCCAGTACTTC. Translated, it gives CASSLAGGWGETQYF. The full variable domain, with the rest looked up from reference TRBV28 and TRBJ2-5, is DVKVTQSSRYLVKRTGEKVFLECVQDMDHENMFWYRQDPGLGLRLIYFSYDVKMKEKGDIPEGYSVSREKKERFSLILESASTNQTSMYLCASSLAGGWGETQYFGPGTRLLVL.

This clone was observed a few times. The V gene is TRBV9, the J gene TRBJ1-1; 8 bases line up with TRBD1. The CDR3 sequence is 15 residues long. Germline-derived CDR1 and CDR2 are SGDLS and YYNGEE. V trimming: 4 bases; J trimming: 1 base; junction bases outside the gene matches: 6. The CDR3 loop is CASSLLDRANTEAFF. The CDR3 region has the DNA TGTGCCAGCAGCCTTTTGGACAGGGCGAACACTGAAGCTTTCTTT.

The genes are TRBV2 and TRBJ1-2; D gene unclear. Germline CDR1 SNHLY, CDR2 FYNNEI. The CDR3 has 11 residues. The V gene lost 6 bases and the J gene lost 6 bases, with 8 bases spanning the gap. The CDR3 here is CASRYEHGYTF. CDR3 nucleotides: TGTGCCAGCAGATACGAGCATGGCTACACCTTC.

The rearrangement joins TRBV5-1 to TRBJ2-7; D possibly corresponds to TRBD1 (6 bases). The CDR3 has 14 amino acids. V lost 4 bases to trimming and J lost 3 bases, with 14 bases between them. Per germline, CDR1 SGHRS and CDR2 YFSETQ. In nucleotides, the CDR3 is TGCGCCAGCAGCCCAGTGGGGGCACACTACGAGCAGTACTTC. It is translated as CASSPVGAHYEQYF.

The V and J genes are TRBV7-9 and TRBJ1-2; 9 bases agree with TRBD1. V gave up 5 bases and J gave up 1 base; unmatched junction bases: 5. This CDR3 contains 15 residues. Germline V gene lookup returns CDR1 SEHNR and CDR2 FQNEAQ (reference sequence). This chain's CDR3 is CASSGDRVINYGYTF. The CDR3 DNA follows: TGTGCCAGCAGCGGGGACAGGGTGATTAACTATGGCTACACCTTC.

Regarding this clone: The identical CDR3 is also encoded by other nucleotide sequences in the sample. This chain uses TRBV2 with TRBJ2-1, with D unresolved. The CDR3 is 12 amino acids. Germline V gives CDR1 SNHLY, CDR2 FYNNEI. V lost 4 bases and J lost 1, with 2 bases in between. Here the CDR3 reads CASSASYNEQFF. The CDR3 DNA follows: TGTGCCAGCAGTGCTTCCTACAATGAGCAGTTCTTC.

The CDR3 is CASSFGLGDYGYTF. CDR3 nucleotides: TGTGCCAGCAGCTTTGGCCTCGGGGACTATGGCTACACCTTC. The V gene is TRBV5-6, the J gene TRBJ1-2; no clear D. In germline, CDR1 is SGHDT, CDR2 YYEEEE. V was cut by 2 bases and J by 3 bases, with 11 bases left in between. The CDR3 is 14 amino acids.

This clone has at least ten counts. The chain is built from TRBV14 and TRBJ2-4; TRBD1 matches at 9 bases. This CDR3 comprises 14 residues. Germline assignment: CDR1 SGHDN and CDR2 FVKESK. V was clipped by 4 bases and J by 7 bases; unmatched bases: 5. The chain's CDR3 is CASSPSGTGNIQYF. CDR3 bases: TGTGCCAGCAGCCCCTCCGGGACAGGGAACATTCAGTACTTC.

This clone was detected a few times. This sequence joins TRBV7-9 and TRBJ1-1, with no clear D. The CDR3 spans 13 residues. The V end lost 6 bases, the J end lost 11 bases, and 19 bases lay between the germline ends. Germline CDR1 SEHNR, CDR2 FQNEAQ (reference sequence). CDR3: CASSKEHRRGAFF. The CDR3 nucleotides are TGTGCCAGCAGTAAGGAACATAGGCGCGGCGCTTTCTTT.

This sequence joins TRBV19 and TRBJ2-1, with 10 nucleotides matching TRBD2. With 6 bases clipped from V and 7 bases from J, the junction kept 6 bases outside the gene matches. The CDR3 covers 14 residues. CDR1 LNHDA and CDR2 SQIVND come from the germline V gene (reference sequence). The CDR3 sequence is CASRSSGGGNEQFF. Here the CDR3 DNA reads TGTGCCAGTAGGTCTAGCGGGGGAGGGAATGAGCAGTTCTTC.

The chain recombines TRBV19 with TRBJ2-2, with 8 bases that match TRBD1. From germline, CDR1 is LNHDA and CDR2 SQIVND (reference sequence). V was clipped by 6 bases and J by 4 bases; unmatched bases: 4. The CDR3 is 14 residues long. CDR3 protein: CASRGTGSTGELFF. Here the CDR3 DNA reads TGTGCCAGTAGGGGGACAGGAAGCACCGGGGAGCTGTTTTTT.

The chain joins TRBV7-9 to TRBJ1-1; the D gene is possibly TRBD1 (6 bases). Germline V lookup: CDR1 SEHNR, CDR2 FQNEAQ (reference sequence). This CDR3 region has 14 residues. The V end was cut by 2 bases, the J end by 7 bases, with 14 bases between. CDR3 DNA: TGTGCCAGCAGCTTACGGACAGCCGAGAGTGAAGCTTTCTTT. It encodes CASSLRTAESEAFF.

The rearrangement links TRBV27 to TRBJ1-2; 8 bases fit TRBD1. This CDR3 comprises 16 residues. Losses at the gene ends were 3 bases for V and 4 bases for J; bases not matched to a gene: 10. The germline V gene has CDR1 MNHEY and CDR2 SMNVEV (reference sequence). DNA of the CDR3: TGTGCCAGCAGTTTTGGACAGGGAGACTTTCCCTATGGCTACACCTTC. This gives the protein CASSFGQGDFPYGYTF.

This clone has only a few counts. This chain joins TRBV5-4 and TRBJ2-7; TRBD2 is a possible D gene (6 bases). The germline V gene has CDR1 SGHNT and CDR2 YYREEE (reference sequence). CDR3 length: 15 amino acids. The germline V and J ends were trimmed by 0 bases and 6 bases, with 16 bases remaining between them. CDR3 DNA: TGTGCCAGCAGCTTGGACTCGGGACTTTCACTCGAGCAGTACTTC. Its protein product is CASSLDSGLSLEQYF.

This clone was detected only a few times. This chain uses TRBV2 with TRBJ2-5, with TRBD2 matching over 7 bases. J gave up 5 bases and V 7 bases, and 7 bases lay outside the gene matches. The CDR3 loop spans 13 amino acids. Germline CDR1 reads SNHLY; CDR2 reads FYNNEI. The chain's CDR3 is CASTRGTMETQYF. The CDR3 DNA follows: TGTGCCAGCACCAGAGGGACTATGGAGACCCAGTACTTC. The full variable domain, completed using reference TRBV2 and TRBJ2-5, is EPEVTQTPSHQVTQMGQEVILRCVPISNHLYFYWYRQILGQKVEFLVSFYNNEISEKSEIFDDQFSVERPDGSNFTLKIRSTKLEDSAMYFCASTRGTMETQYFGPGTRLLVL.

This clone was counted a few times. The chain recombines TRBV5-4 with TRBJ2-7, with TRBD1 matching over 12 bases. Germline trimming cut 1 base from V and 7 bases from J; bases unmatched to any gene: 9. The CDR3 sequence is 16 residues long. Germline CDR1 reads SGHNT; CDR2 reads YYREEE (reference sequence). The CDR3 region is CASSLSPGQGAGEQYF. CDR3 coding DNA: TGTGCCAGCAGCTTGTCGCCGGGACAGGGGGCGGGGGAGCAGTACTTC.

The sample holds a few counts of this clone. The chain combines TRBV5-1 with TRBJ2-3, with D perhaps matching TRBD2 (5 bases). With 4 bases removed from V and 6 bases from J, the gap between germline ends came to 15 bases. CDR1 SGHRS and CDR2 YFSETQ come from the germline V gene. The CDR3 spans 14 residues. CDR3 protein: CASSLTEGQDTQYF. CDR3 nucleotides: TGCGCCAGCAGCCTGACCGAGGGCCAGGATACGCAGTATTTT.

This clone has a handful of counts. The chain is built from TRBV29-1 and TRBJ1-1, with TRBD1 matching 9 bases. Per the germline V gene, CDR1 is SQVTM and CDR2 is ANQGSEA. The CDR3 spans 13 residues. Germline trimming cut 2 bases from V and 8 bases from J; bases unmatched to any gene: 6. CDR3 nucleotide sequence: TGCAGCGTTGAAATCGTACAGGGGGCGGAAGCTTTCTTT. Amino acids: CSVEIVQGAEAFF.